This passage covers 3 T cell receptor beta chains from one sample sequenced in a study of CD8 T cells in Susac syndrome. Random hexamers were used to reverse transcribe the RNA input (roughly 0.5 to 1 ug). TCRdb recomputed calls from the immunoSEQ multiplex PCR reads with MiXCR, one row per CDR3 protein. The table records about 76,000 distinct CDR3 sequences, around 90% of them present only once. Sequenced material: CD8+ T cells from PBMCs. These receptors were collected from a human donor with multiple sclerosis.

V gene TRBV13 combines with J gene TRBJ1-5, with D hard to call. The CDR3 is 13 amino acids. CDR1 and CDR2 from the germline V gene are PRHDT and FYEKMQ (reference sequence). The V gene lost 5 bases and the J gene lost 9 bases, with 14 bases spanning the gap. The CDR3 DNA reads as TGTGCCAGCAGCCCACTGGGAATAATGCCCCAGCATTTT. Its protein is CASSPLGIMPQHF.

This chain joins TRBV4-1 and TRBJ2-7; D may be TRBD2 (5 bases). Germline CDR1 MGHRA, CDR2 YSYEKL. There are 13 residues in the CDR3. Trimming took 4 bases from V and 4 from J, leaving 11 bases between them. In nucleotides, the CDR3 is TGCGCCAGCAGCCCCGTGGCGGGTTACGAGCAGTACTTC. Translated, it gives CASSPVAGYEQYF.

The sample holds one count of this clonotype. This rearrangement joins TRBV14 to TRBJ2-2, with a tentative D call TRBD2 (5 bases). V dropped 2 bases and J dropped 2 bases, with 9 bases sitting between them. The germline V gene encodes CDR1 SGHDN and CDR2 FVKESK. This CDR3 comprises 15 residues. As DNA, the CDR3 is TGTGCCAGCAGCCAACTTAGCGAAAACACCGGGGAGCTGTTTTTT. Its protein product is CASSQLSENTGELFF.